Shown below are 12 T cell receptor beta chains from a single sample sequenced in a study of blood T cell repertoires in COVID-19. This table comes from immunoSEQ multiplex PCR, and its TCRdb copy is limited to in-frame clones, with some not included. The table has roughly 100,000 clones, approximately 80% seen once. Material for sequencing was peripheral blood. The receptors come from an elderly woman with active or convalescent COVID-19.

This clone was picked up a small number of times. The chain couples TRBV2 to TRBJ1-2; 9 bases match TRBD1. The ends lost 6 bases at V and 5 bases at J; junction bases unmatched: 10. Per the germline V gene, CDR1 is SNHLY and CDR2 is FYNNEI. This CDR3 comprises 15 residues. CDR3 sequence (DNA): TGTGCCAGCAGCGCGAAACAGGGGGCTGGGTATGGCTACACCTTC. Residues: CASSAKQGAGYGYTF.

Only one count was recorded for this clone. The genes are TRBV2 and TRBJ1-2; 9 nucleotides match TRBD1. The CDR3 is 16 residues long. CDR1 and CDR2 from the germline V gene are SNHLY and FYNNEI. V lost 5 bases and J lost 6; bases outside the gene matches: 13. DNA for the CDR3: TGTGCCAGCAGTATATCTTTTACAGGGGGCGTAGATGGCTACACCTTC. This gives the protein CASSISFTGGVDGYTF.

The table lists this clone with many counts. The chain's CDR3 is CATSRSRTSGGEKTQYF. Here the CDR3 DNA reads TGTGCCACCAGCAGATCTCGGACTAGCGGGGGGGAAAAGACCCAGTACTTC. V and J are TRBV15 and TRBJ2-5; 15 bases map to TRBD2. With 2 bases clipped from V and 6 bases from J, the junction kept 7 bases outside the gene matches. Germline-derived CDR1 and CDR2 are LNHNV and YYDKDF (reference sequence). This CDR3 contains 17 residues.

V usage is TRBV7-9 and J usage is TRBJ1-2; D is possibly TRBD1 (5 bases). CDR1 SEHNR and CDR2 FQNEAQ come from the germline V gene (reference sequence). This CDR3 has 15 amino acids. The V gene lost 4 bases and the J gene lost 4 bases, with 16 bases spanning the gap. The CDR3 reads CASSSITLTVYGYTF. The CDR3 region has the DNA TGTGCCAGCAGCTCCATAACCCTGACAGTCTATGGCTACACCTTC.

The chain employs TRBV13 and TRBJ2-7, with 7 bases matching TRBD1. The V and J ends lost 5 bases and 4 bases, in that order; junction bases with no gene match: 17. CDR3 length equals 17 residues. Germline V gene lookup returns CDR1 PRHDT and CDR2 FYEKMQ (reference sequence). As DNA, the CDR3 is TGTGCCAGCAGCCCCGGTGGTGTTTGGACAGGCGGATACGAGCAGTACTTC. Amino acid sequence: CASSPGGVWTGGYEQYF.

The chain combines TRBV5-4 with TRBJ1-4; TRBD1 matches 7 bases. V trimming: 3 bases; J trimming: 3 bases; junction bases outside the gene matches: 2. The CDR3 contains 14 residues. In germline, CDR1 is SGHNT, CDR2 YYREEE (reference sequence). The CDR3 protein is CASSSTGANEKLFF. In DNA, the CDR3 is TGTGCCAGCAGCTCCACAGGGGCTAATGAAAAACTGTTTTTT.

This clone was detected a few times. The gene calls are TRBV2 and TRBJ2-2; 10 bases are a match to TRBD2. Germline assignment: CDR1 SNHLY and CDR2 FYNNEI. This CDR3 has 18 amino acids. V shed 1 base and J 4 bases; nucleotides not matched to a gene: 9. The CDR3 protein is CASSEEPLAGVSTGELFF. The DNA for the CDR3 is TGTGCCAGCAGTGAAGAGCCGCTAGCGGGGGTATCCACCGGGGAGCTGTTTTTT.

This clone was seen once. V gene TRBV4-2 combines with J gene TRBJ1-1; D is unresolved. The CDR3 runs to 11 residues. With 2 bases removed from V and 6 bases from J, the gap between germline ends came to 4 bases. Per the germline V gene, CDR1 is LGHNA and CDR2 is YNFKEQ. The CDR3 sequence: CASSQSAEAFF. The CDR3 DNA sequence: TGTGCCAGCAGCCAAAGCGCTGAAGCTTTCTTT.

This chain connects TRBV4-3 to TRBJ2-5, with 15 nucleotides matching TRBD2. Germline-derived CDR1 and CDR2 are LGHNA and YSLEER. The V and J ends lost 4 bases and 4 bases, in that order; junction bases with no gene match: 4. The CDR3 consists of 16 residues. CDR3 sequence reads: CASSPSGLAGGETQYF. The DNA of the CDR3 is TGCGCCAGCAGCCCGTCGGGACTAGCGGGAGGAGAGACCCAGTACTTC.

The V call is TRBV5-1, the J call TRBJ1-2, with TRBD1 matching over 9 bases. Trimming took 4 bases from V and 6 from J; bases not matched to a gene: 1. The CDR3 has 12 residues. The germline gives CDR1 SGHRS, CDR2 YFSETQ. This CDR3 reads CASSRDRDGYTF. The CDR3 nucleotides are TGCGCCAGCAGCCGGGACAGGGATGGCTACACCTTC.

This clone was seen only once. The chain has TRBV9 and TRBJ2-3, with 12 positions matching TRBD2. Per germline, CDR1 SGDLS and CDR2 YYNGEE. Losses at the gene ends were 4 bases for V and 3 bases for J; bases not matched to a gene: 9. The CDR3 is 17 residues long. The CDR3 nucleotides are TGTGCCAGCAGCTCAAGGACTAGCGGGATTCGGACAGATACGCAGTATTTT. As protein: CASSSRTSGIRTDTQYF.

The rearrangement links TRBV11-1 to TRBJ2-5; tentatively, D is TRBD1 (5 bases). V shed 5 bases and J shed 7 bases, with 14 bases lying between them. Germline values: CDR1 SGHAT, CDR2 FQDESV (reference sequence). The CDR3 loop spans 13 amino acids. The CDR3 nucleotides are TGTGCCAGCAGCCGGACACCGCAGGGGACCCAGTACTTC. Amino acid sequence: CASSRTPQGTQYF. Supplemented by reference TRBV11-1 and TRBJ2-5, the full variable domain reads EAEVAQSPRYKITEKSQAVAFWCDPISGHATLYWYRQILGQGPELLVQFQDESVVDDSQLPKDRFSAERLKGVDSTLKIQPAELGDSAMYLCASSRTPQGTQYFGPGTRLLVL.